This TCR beta chain was identified during a study of vaccination and CD4 T cells after COVID-19. Study background: It was a median about 99 days after diagnosis, with a range of 35 to 161, that post-COVID samples were drawn. The stimulus for the cells was overlapping spike peptides derived from SARS-CoV-2, HCoV-NL63, HCoV-OC43 and HCoV-229E.

Concerning this clonotype: Its target is unknown.

The treatment is: approximately 9-day PBMC culture with coronavirus spike peptide pools or control peptides (ViraFEST assay). The V and J ends lost 8 bases and 6 bases, in that order; junction bases with no gene match: 7. CDR1 and CDR2 from the germline V gene are KGHSH and LQKENI. CDR3 length: 13 amino acids. Sequencing of cultured CD4+ T cell DNA used the Oncomine TCR Beta short-read assay. Genomic DNA was isolated from cultured CD4+ T cells. TCRdb used MiXCR to reprocess the PCR reads, holding one entry per CDR3 protein. The sample has some 16,000 distinct CDR3 sequences; approximately 53% are singletons.

Sequences were obtained from CD4+ T cells from blood, cultured in vitro. This sequence originates from a human donor who had recovered from COVID-19. V and J are TRBV18 and TRBJ2-4; 7 positions agree with TRBD1. The CDR3 coding sequence is TGTGCCAGCCGACGGGACAGCCTAAACATTCAGTACTTC. Translation: CASRRDSLNIQYF.